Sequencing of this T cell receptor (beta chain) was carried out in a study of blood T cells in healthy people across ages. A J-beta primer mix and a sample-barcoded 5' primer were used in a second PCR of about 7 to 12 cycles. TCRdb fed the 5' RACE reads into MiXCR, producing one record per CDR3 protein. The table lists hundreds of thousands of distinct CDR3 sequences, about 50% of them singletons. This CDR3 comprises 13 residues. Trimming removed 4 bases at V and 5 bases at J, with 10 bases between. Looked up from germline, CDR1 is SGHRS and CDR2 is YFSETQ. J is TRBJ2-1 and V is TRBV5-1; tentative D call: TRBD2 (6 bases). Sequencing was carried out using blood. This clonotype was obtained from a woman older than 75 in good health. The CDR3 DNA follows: TGCGCCAGCAGCGCGGAGGGTCACAATGAGCAGTTCTTC. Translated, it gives CASSAEGHNEQFF.